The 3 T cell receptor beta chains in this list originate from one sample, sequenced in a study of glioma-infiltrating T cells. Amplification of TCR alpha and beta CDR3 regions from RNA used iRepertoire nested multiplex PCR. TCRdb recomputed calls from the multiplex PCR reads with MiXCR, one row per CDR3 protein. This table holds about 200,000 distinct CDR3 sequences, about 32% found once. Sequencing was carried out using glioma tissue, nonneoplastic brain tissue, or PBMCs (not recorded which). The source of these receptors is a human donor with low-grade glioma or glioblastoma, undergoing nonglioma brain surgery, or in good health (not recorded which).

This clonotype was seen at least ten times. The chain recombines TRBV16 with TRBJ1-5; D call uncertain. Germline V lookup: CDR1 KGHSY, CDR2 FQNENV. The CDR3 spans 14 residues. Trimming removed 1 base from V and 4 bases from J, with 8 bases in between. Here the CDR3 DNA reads TGTGCCAGCAGCCAATTAGGTGGGAATCAGCCCCAGCATTTT. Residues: CASSQLGGNQPQHF.

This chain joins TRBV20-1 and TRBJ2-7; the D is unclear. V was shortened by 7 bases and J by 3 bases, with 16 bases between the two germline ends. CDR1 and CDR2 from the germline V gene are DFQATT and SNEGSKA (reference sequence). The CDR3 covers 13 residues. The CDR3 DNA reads TGCAGTGATGCCACCGCCACCGACTACGAGCAGTACTTC. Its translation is CSDATATDYEQYF.

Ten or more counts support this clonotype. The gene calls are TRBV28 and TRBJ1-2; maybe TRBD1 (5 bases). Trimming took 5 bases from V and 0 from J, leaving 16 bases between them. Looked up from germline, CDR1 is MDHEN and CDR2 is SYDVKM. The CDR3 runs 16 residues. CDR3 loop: CASSPLRGTTNYGYTF. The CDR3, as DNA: TGTGCCAGCAGTCCCCTACGTGGGACCACTAACTATGGCTACACCTTC.